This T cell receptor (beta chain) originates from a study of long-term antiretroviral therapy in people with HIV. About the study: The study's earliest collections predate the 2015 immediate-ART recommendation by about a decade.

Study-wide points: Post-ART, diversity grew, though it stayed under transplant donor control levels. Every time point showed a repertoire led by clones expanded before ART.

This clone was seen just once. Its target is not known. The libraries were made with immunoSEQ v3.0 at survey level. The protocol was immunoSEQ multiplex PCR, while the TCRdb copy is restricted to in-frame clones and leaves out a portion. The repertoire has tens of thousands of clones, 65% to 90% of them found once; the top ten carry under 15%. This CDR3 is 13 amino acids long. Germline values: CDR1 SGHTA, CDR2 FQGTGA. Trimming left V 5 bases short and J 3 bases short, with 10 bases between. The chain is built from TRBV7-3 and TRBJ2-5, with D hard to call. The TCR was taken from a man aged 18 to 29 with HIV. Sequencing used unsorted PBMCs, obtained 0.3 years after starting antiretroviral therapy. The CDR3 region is CASSPYPEETQYF. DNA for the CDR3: TGTGCCAGCAGCCCCTACCCCGAAGAGACCCAGTACTTC.